This is a list of T cell receptor beta chains from one sample in a study of blood T cell repertoires in COVID-19. Repertoires were generated with immunoSEQ multiplex PCR, while TCRdb's copy carries only in-frame clones and drops some. The sample has about 240,000 clones, about nine tenths seen once; the top ten hold 2.5% to 3%. The specimen was PBMCs or T cells enriched from blood (not recorded which). The source of these receptors is a woman in her 30s with acute COVID-19. Both conserved end residues are part of each CDR3. A D gene is named only where the DNA matches it firmly. Some rows mark clone size as missing; the rest say once, few, many or name a class of expanded clone.

TRBJ1-1 NA TRBV4-1 NA TGCGCCAGCAGCCCCCCCACATCGCGGGCCACTGAAGCTTTCTTT CASSPPTSRATEAFF
TRBJ2-5 NA TRBV4-3 once TGCGCCAGCAGCCAAGATTGGGCAGCCCAAGAGACCCAGTACTTC CASSQDWAAQETQYF
TRBJ1-1 NA TRBV11-3 NA TGTGCCAGCAGCCGAGGGAGCTTCACTGAAGCTTTCTTT CASSRGSFTEAFF
TRBJ2-1 TRBD2 TRBV7-9 NA TGTGCCAGCAGCTTAGCGCGATGGCGGGGGGTAGGGAATGAGCAGTTCTTC CASSLARWRGVGNEQFF
TRBJ1-4 TRBD1 TRBV29-1 NA TGCAGCGTGACTACCGGGACAGGGCTCTCTGGGGTGTTTTTT CSVTTGTGLSGVFF
TRBJ2-4 TRBD1 TRBV9 NA TGTGCCAGCAGCCCCCGGGCAGGGGGCATTCAGTACTTC CASSPRAGGIQYF
TRBJ2-3 NA TRBV9 NA TGTGCCAGCAGCGTAGGAGGCGGGGGCGGCACAGATACGCAGTATTTT CASSVGGGGGTDTQYF
TRBJ1-5 NA TRBV15 NA TGTGCCACCAGCAGAGGTCGGCTGGACAGCGTGAATCAGCCCCAGCATTTT CATSRGRLDSVNQPQHF
TRBJ2-5 NA TRBV15 NA TGTGCCACCAGCAGAAGCGCCGGATGGCAAGAGACCCAGTACTTC CATSRSAGWQETQYF
TRBJ2-3 TRBD2 TRBV5-5 NA TGTGCCAGCAGCTTGTATCTAGCGGGGGGTACAGATACGCAGTATTTT CASSLYLAGGTDTQYF
TRBJ1-5 TRBD1 TRBV30 NA TGTGCCTGGATAGGGCAGGGGGGTCAGCCCCAGCATTTT CAWIGQGGQPQHF
TRBJ1-6 TRBD1 TRBV27 NA TGTGCCAGCAGTTTACCGGGACAGGGAGGTTCACCCCTCCACTTT CASSLPGQGGSPLHF
TRBJ1-1 NA TRBV6-2/TRBV6-3 NA TGTGCCAGCAGTCACCCCCAGGGGCCATACACTGAAGCTTTCTTT CASSHPQGPYTEAFF
TRBJ1-2 TRBD1 TRBV5-5 NA TGTGCCAGCAGCTTGTTCGCGGCAGGGGGTCGATTCGGCTACACCTTC CASSLFAAGGRFGYTF
TRBJ1-2 TRBD1 TRBV14 once TGTGCCAGCAGCCAAGTCCCCGGACAGGGGTTCGTTGGCTACACCTTC CASSQVPGQGFVGYTF
TRBJ1-5 NA TRBV12-3/TRBV12-4 NA TGTGCCAGCAGTTTCAGTAGCAATCAGCCCCAGCATTTT CASSFSSNQPQHF
TRBJ2-1 TRBD2 TRBV29-1 NA TGCAGCGTTCAGGCGGGGGAGGGATACAATGAGCAGTTCTTC CSVQAGEGYNEQFF
TRBJ2-3 NA TRBV6-1 few TGTGCCAGCAGTGAAGGGGGTAGCGGCACAGATACGCAGTATTTT CASSEGGSGTDTQYF
TRBJ1-4 NA TRBV7-9 once TGTGCCAGCAAAAACCCCGGCAGGGATGATGAAAAACTGTTTTTT CASKNPGRDDEKLFF
TRBJ2-7 NA TRBV10-3 NA TGTGCCATCAGTTTGGAAGTGACTGGCGAGCAGTACTTC CAISLEVTGEQYF
TRBJ2-3 TRBD1 TRBV19 NA TGTGCCAGTAGTATAGGAGCCGGACAGGGCACAGATACGCAGTATTTT CASSIGAGQGTDTQYF
TRBJ1-1 NA TRBV19 NA TGTGCCAGTAGTATACGCAGGTTAGAGAACACTGAAGCTTTCTTT CASSIRRLENTEAFF
TRBJ1-5 NA TRBV2 NA TGTGCCAGCAGTGATACCAGGCATAGCAATCAGCCCCAGCATTTT CASSDTRHSNQPQHF
TRBJ1-2 NA TRBV7-2 NA TGTGCCAGCAGCTTTGTGGTAGTCGGCTACACCTTC CASSFVVVGYTF
TRBJ1-4 NA TRBV3-1/TRBV3-2 NA TGTGCCAGCAGCCAACCTACAGGGATTGGGGAAAAACTGTTTTTT CASSQPTGIGEKLFF
TRBJ2-7 NA TRBV28 NA TGTGCCAGCACCCCTCCTGGGGCCGAATACGAGCAGTACTTC CASTPPGAEYEQYF
TRBJ1-1 TRBD1 TRBV10-3 NA TGTGCCATCAGTGAGTCCAAGGACAGGGGCACTGAAGCTTTCTTT CAISESKDRGTEAFF
TRBJ1-1 NA TRBV7-8 NA TGTGCCAGCAGCTTAGTGTCCAGCACTGAAGCTTTCTTT CASSLVSSTEAFF
TRBJ1-1 TRBD1 TRBV30 NA TGTGCCTGGAGTGTACCGGGACAGCTCATGAACACTGAAGCTTTCTTT CAWSVPGQLMNTEAFF
TRBJ1-5 NA TRBV13 NA TGTGCCAGCGCTTTGGGCAGGGGCAATCAGCCCCAGCATTTT CASALGRGNQPQHF
TRBJ2-3 NA TRBV7-2 NA TGTGCCAGCAGCTTAGGTTCGCCGATACAAGGGGGGCAGTATTTT CASSLGSPIQGGQYF
TRBJ2-7 TRBD1 TRBV4-2 NA TGTGCCAGCAGCCCACGGGACAGGGGGTACTACGAGCAGTACTTC CASSPRDRGYYEQYF
TRBJ1-2 NA TRBV12-3/TRBV12-4 NA TGTGCCAGCAGAGCACAGGGCAGCTATGGCTACACCTTC CASRAQGSYGYTF
TRBJ2-3 NA TRBV3-1/TRBV3-2 few TGTGCCAGCAGGGTTGGGACATCTAGCACAGATACGCAGTATTTT CASRVGTSSTDTQYF
TRBJ1-3 NA TRBV10-3 NA TGTGCCATCAGTGGGAGTCGGACAGATGGAAGCACCATATATTTT CAISGSRTDGSTIYF
TRBJ1-1 NA TRBV6-5 NA TGTGCCAGCAGGAAGGGGATGGAGAACACTGAAGCTTTCTTT CASRKGMENTEAFF
TRBJ2-5 TRBD2 TRBV7-9 NA TGTGCCAGCAGCGTCCGTGCCTCGGGACTAGCGGGGGGAGGAGAGACCCAGTACTTC CASSVRASGLAGGGETQYF
TRBJ1-5 NA TRBV6-2/TRBV6-3 NA TGTGCCAGCAGCCGGGGACACCTCAATCAGCCCCAGCATTTT CASSRGHLNQPQHF
TRBJ1-3 NA TRBV6-5 NA TGTGCCAGCAGTTCAGGGGACCCTGGAAACACCATATATTTT CASSSGDPGNTIYF
TRBJ1-1 TRBD1 TRBV5-1 NA TGCGCCAGCAGCACTCAGGGGGACACTGAAGCTTTCTTT CASSTQGDTEAFF
TRBJ1-1 NA TRBV20-1 NA TGCAGTGCTAGACCCACACGCGAAGCTTTCTTT CSARPTREAFF
TRBJ1-1 NA TRBV6-5 NA TGTGCCAGCCCCAATCGAAGACCCCTCCGGAGGGCTTTCTTT CASPNRRPLRRAFF
TRBJ1-1 NA TRBV7-6 NA TGTGCCAGCAGCTTCCGTACAGAGAACACTGAAGCTTTCTTT CASSFRTENTEAFF
TRBJ1-4 TRBD1 TRBV3-1/TRBV3-2 NA TGTGCCAGCAGCAGTCTGGACAGGGAAGGTGAAAAACTGTTTTTT CASSSLDREGEKLFF
TRBJ1-5 NA TRBV28 few TGTGCCAGCAGTGAAGACAGGACTTATAGCAATCAGCCCCAGCATTTT CASSEDRTYSNQPQHF
TRBJ2-3 NA TRBV3-1/TRBV3-2 NA TGTGCCAGCAGCCATCAGGACAGTCTCCACACAGATACGCAGTATTTT CASSHQDSLHTDTQYF
TRBJ1-2 NA TRBV7-9 NA TGTGCCAGCAGCCCGAATGTAGGAGGGGTCATTAACTATGGCTACACCTTC CASSPNVGGVINYGYTF
TRBJ2-5 NA TRBV21-1 NA TGTGCCAGCAGCAAAGTTTATCGCGGGGGGGCCGGGGAGACCCAGTACTTC CASSKVYRGGAGETQYF
TRBJ2-5 NA TRBV7-9 NA TGTGCCAGCAGCTTGGGACTGATACAAGAGACCCAGTACTTC CASSLGLIQETQYF
TRBJ1-2 NA TRBV3-1/TRBV3-2 NA TGTGCCAGCAGCCAAGAGGGGGGTGCTAACTATGGCTACACCTTC CASSQEGGANYGYTF
TRBJ2-7 NA TRBV4-1 NA TGCGCCAGCAGCCAAGGGAGGTTTACCTACGAGCAGTACTTC CASSQGRFTYEQYF
TRBJ1-1 NA TRBV3-1/TRBV3-2 once TGTGCCAGCTTAGCTCAGGGAATGAACACTGAAGCTTTCTTT CASLAQGMNTEAFF
TRBJ1-1 NA TRBV11-2 NA TGTGCCAGCAGCTCCCCCGGCAGGGGTAAGGACACTGAAGCTTTCTTT CASSSPGRGKDTEAFF
TRBJ1-5 NA TRBV5-1 NA TGCGCCAGCAGCCCTGGACAGATCGGGATTAATCAGCCCCAGCATTTT CASSPGQIGINQPQHF
TRBJ1-5 NA TRBV27 NA TGTGCCAGCAGAAACCTTGGACAGATCAATCAGCCCCAGCATTTT CASRNLGQINQPQHF
TRBJ2-7 TRBD1 TRBV19 NA TGTGCCAGTAGTCCAGGACAGGGGCGCCCCTACGAGCAGTACTTC CASSPGQGRPYEQYF
TRBJ2-3 TRBD2 TRBV19 NA TGTGCCAGTACCCCGGGCGGGGGATCTTCAGATACGCAGTATTTT CASTPGGGSSDTQYF